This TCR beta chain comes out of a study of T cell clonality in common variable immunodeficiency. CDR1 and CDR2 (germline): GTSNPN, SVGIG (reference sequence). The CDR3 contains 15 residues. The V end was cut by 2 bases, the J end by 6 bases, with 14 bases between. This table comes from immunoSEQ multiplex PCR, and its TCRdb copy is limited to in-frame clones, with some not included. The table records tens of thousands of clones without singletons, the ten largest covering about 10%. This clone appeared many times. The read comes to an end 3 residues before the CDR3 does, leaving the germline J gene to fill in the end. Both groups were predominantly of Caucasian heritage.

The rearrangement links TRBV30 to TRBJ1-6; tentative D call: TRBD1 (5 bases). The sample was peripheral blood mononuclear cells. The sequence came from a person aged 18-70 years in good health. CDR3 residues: CAWSLFGGGNSPLHF. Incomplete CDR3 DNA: TGTGCCTGGAGTTTGTTCGGGGGGGGTAATTCACCC.